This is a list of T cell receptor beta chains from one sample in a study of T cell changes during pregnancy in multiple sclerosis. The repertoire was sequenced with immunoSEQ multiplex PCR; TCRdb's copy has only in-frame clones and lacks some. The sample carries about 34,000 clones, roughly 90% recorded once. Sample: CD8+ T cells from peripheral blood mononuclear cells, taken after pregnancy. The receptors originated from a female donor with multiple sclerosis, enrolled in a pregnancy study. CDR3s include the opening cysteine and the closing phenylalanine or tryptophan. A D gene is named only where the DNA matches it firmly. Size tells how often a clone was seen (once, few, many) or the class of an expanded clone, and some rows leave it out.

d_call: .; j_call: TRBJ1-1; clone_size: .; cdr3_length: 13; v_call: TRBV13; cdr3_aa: CASSLGEGNEAFF; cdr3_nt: TGTGCCAGCAGCTTAGGCGAGGGTAATGAAGCTTTCTTT
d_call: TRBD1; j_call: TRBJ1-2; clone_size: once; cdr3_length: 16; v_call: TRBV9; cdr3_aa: CASSVTGTGENYGYTF; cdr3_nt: TGTGCCAGCAGCGTTACCGGGACAGGGGAAAACTATGGCTACACCTTC
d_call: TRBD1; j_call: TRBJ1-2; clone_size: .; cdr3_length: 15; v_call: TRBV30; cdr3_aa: CAWLIAGTGYYGYTF; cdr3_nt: TGTGCCTGGCTAATTGCCGGGACAGGGTACTATGGCTACACCTTC
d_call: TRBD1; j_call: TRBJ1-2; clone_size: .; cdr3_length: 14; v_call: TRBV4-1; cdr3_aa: CASSWDRGNYGYTF; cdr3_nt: TGCGCCAGCAGCTGGGACAGGGGGAACTATGGCTACACCTTC
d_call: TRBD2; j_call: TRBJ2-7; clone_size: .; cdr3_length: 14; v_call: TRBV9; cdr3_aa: CASSPSGGSYEQYF; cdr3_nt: TGTGCCAGCAGCCCTAGCGGGGGGTCATACGAGCAGTACTTC
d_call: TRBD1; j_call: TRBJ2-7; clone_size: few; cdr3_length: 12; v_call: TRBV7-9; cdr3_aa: CASSHTGGEQYF; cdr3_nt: TGTGCCAGCAGCCATACAGGGGGGGAGCAGTACTTC
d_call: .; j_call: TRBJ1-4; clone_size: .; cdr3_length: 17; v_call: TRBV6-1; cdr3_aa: CASSDSPPDRYNEKLFF; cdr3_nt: TGTGCCAGCAGTGATTCCCCGCCTGACAGGTATAATGAAAAACTGTTTTTT
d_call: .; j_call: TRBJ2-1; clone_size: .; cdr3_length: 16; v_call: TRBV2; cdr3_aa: CASSDYAGPVYNEQFF; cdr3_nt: TGTGCCAGCAGTGACTACGCAGGGCCCGTCTACAATGAGCAGTTCTTC
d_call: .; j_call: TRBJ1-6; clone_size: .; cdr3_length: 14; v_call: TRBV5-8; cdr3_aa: CASSLARPNSPLHF; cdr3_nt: TGTGCCAGCAGCTTGGCGCGGCCTAATTCACCCCTCCACTTT
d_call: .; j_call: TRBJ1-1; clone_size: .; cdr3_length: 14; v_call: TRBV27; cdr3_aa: CASSLSGGVTEAFF; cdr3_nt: TGTGCCAGCAGTTTATCAGGGGGGGTTACTGAAGCTTTCTTT
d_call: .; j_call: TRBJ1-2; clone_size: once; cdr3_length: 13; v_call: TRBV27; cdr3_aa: CASSLSRQAEYTF; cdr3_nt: TGTGCCAGCAGTTTATCGAGACAGGCTGAATACACCTTC
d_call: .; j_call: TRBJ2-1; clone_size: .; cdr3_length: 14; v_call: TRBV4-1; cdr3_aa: CASSQLGEPNEQFF; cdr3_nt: TGCGCCAGCAGCCAACTAGGGGAACCAAATGAGCAGTTCTTC